The clone carrying this TCR beta chain is deemed medium-sized (0.01 to 0.1%). The CDR3 spans 16 residues. Germline loops: CDR1 SGHTA, CDR2 FQGNSA. The ends were cut back, 1 base at V and 3 bases at J, with 16 bases in the middle. The sample originates from a study of OX40 agonist ivuxolimab in advanced cancers. Here immunoSEQ multiplex PCR was the method, and the copy in TCRdb shows in-frame clones only, minus some. The sample lists some 35,000 clones, about 83% occurring once. Sequencing used CD4+ or CD8+ T cells sorted from blood, obtained in a trial of the OX40 agonist ivuxolimab. This clonotype was sampled from an adult with an advanced solid tumor such as melanoma, head and neck, liver or kidney cancer. J is TRBJ2-7 and V is TRBV7-2, with D tentatively TRBD1 or TRBD2 (7 bases each). The chain's CDR3 is CASSLVGGTELYEQYF. CDR3 sequence (DNA): TGTGCCAGCAGCTTAGTGGGGGGGACAGAGCTCTACGAGCAGTACTTC.